The source of this T cell receptor beta chain is a study of siplizumab effects on memory and regulatory T cells (dated by TCRdb to about 2019). Regarding the study in general: The study looked at the effect of siplizumab, an anti-CD2 antibody, on alloreactive T-cell subsets in allogeneic mixed lymphocyte reactions made from human PBMCs.

Library method: the immunoSEQ multiplex PCR assay. Some 100,000 TCR templates per sample were assayed by the deep sequencing platform. Genomic DNA extracted from sorted T cells was used for TCRbeta CDR3 sequencing. Processing in the source paper ran as follows. Clonal analysis of TCRbeta CDR3 data was done in the R programming language. Comparing unstimulated samples against CFSE-low samples taken after the reaction was how alloreactive CD4+ and CD8+ clones were defined. Alloreactive CD4+ clones were assigned to regulatory or non-regulatory origin by matching sequences to sorted unstimulated Treg and non-Treg repertoires. Held by TCRdb, this immuneACCESS table contains in-frame sequences only and omits some clones. Under half of the omission traces to an unresolved V gene where checked; the cause of the rest is unknown. V and J calls and clone size come straight from that table; D and trimming were deduced from the DNA. For this sample there are 80,000 to 130,000 clones; less than 95% appear just once. Around 0.6% of the sample belongs to the ten largest clones.

Paper-wide results and their limitations: Because sequences at frequencies below about 10^-5 were poorly captured, only a minor fraction of alloreactive clones could be mapped back to unstimulated subsets. Whether proliferating Tregs from siplizumab cultures were suppressive was not functionally confirmed. Siplizumab significantly lowered the cumulative frequency of alloreactive sequences that could be traced to unstimulated CD4+ memory T cells. Roughly 75-95% of proliferating CD4+ or CD8+ clones could not be assigned a naive or memory phenotype. Of the alloreactive CD4+ clones that could be mapped, the Treg-derived share averaged approximately 69% with siplizumab compared with around 27% in control reactions. Unstimulated naive T cells appeared more diverse than memory T cells, and naive cells seemed to contribute substantially to the alloresponse.

The CDR3, from cysteine to phenylalanine, totals 17 residues. Of the read, only the CDR3 DNA is kept; its 51 bases are in frame from base 1. The germline V gene (reference sequence) gives CDR1 as MNHEY and CDR2 as SMNVEV. Trimming leaves V shorter by 4 bases and J shorter by 4 bases, with the junction holding 15 bases beyond the gene matches. This clone has a single count. Its antigen remains unidentified. No quality values exist for individual bases; no much larger clone is one base distant. Sorted unstimulated T cells, along with proliferating T cells recovered from mixed lymphocyte reactions, underwent TCRbeta CDR3 sequencing. Fresh whole blood from ten HLA-typed healthy donors was used as the source from which PBMCs were isolated. Unstimulated CD4+ regulatory T cells were FACS-sorted to map the origin of alloreactive clones.

Sequencing input: Tregs sorted from blood. This receptor was identified in a human donor in good health. Here the chain combines TRBV27 and TRBJ2-5, with 7 junctional bases fitting TRBD2. The DNA sequence is as follows: TGTGCCAGCAGTTCGGGAGGAACTTGGGGTCCACGAGAGACCCAGTACTTC. The resulting protein is CASSSGGTWGPRETQYF.